This entry features one T cell receptor (beta chain) sequence. Its antigen is undetermined. With 4 bases removed from V and 8 bases from J, the gap between germline ends came to 17 bases. The length of the CDR3 is 14 residues. CDR1 and CDR2 from the germline V gene are SGHKS and YYEKEE (reference sequence). The sample originates from a study of T cell repertoires in cytomegalovirus infection. Study details: Use of recently identified HLA-C-restricted and well-studied HLA-B-restricted CMV epitopes was part of the study.

MiXCR, run by TCRdb on the reads, gives a single entry per CDR3 protein. Of some 500,000 distinct CDR3 sequences in the sample, around 40% were seen once. Study outcomes and limitations: CMV-specific TCR beta clonotypes restricted by HLA-C dominated the ex vivo response. Carriers of CMV plus the relevant HLA were identified by cumulative public TCR beta family frequency.

The sequencing here drew on cultured PBMCs, taken from culture after CMV antigen stimulation. This chain connects TRBV5-5 to TRBJ2-3; D possibly uses TRBD1 or TRBD2 (5 bases each). This clonotype originated in a human donor in good health (CMV status not recorded). Some clones in this sample may be carry-over from other donors' samples. The CDR3 nucleotides read TGTGCCAGCAGCCCCGGGACGCCACGGCGTACGCAGTATTTT. It is translated as CASSPGTPRRTQYF. Using reference TRBV5-5 and TRBJ2-3 for the parts outside the CDR3, the full variable domain is DAGVTQSPTHLIKTRGQQVTLRCSPISGHKSVSWYQQVLGQGPQFIFQYYEKEERGRGNFPDRFSARQFPNYSSELNVNALLLGDSALYLCASSPGTPRRTQYFGPGTRLTVL.